One and the same sample provided the 20 T cell receptor beta chains below, sequenced in a study of T cells in women clearing cervical HPV infection. The method was immunoSEQ multiplex PCR; TCRdb's version includes in-frame clones alone and lacks a portion of them. The repertoire table contains under 30,000 clones. Sequenced material: blood buffy coat. The receptors stem from a woman aged 18-70 years with a cervical HPV16 infection that either progressed to CIN3+ or cleared (not recorded which).

In regard to this clone: The CDR3 end lies 3 residues beyond the end of the read and is filled in from the germline J gene. The chain is built from TRBV4-1 and TRBJ1-5, with 7 bases fitting TRBD1. Losses at the gene ends were 3 bases for V and 9 bases for J; bases not matched to a gene: 8. CDR1 is MGHRA and CDR2 is YSYEKL in the germline V gene. CDR3 size: 14 residues. The DNA read from the CDR3 is TGCGCCAGCAGCCAGCTAAGGGGGCTGGGGCCC. This codes for CASSQLRGLGP. The CDR3 in its entirety is CASSQLRGLGPQHF.

CDR3 in amino acids: CASSSRVEEKLFF. The CDR3 bases that were read are TGTGCCAGCAGCTCCAGGGTTGAAGAAAAA. The gene calls are TRBV7-9 and TRBJ1-4, with a weak D call TRBD1 (5 bases). From the germline J gene comes the end of the CDR3, since the read stops 3 residues before it. The germline V and J ends were trimmed by 4 bases and 8 bases, with 11 bases remaining between them. The CDR3 totals 13 residues. CDR1 is SEHNR, CDR2 FQNEAQ, per germline (reference sequence).

As to this clone: Sequencing ends 3 residues short of the CDR3 end; the germline J gene provides the rest. The chain uses TRBV19 and TRBJ2-5, with 9 bases identical to TRBD2. CDR1 LNHDA and CDR2 SQIVND come from the germline V gene (reference sequence). Germline trimming cut 3 bases from V and 4 bases from J; bases unmatched to any gene: 9. The CDR3 spans 16 residues. This CDR3 is CASSIFGSGGLETQYF. The CDR3 bases that were read are TGTGCCAGTAGTATCTTTGGTAGCGGGGGCCTAGAGACC.

The CDR3 DNA, read in part, is TGTGCCAGCAGCTCCAAGCTGGGCTATTATAATTCACCC. Encoded protein: CASSSKLGYYNSP. From start to end, the CDR3 is CASSSKLGYYNSPLHF. This chain joins TRBV7-8 and TRBJ1-6; D unclear. The CDR3 is cut off 3 residues early in the read; its end comes from the germline J gene. V gave up 4 bases and J gave up 4 bases, with 14 bases separating them. From germline, CDR1 is SGHVS and CDR2 FQNEAQ. This CDR3 comprises 16 residues. Using reference TRBV7-8 and TRBJ1-6 for the parts outside the CDR3, the full variable domain is GAGVSQSPRYKVAKRGQDVALRCDPISGHVSLFWYQQALGQGPEFLTYFQNEAQLDKSGLPSDRFFAERPEGSVSTLKIQRTQQEDSAVYLCASSSKLGYYNSPLHFGNGTRLTVT.

Points on this clone: The CDR3 is cut off 3 residues early in the read; its end comes from the germline J gene. This chain connects TRBV7-2 to TRBJ1-1, with D possibly matching TRBD1 (6 bases). The CDR3 is made up of 14 amino acids. Germline V gives CDR1 SGHTA, CDR2 FQGNSA. The germline V and J ends were trimmed by 5 bases and 0 bases, with 10 bases remaining between them. CDR3 amino acids: CASSPRDMNTEAFF. The sequenced CDR3 bases are TGTGCCAGCAGCCCCAGGGACATGAACACTGAA.

Regarding this clone: The CDR3 is cut off 3 residues early in the read; its end comes from the germline J gene. The chain couples TRBV7-2 to TRBJ1-5, with a weak D call TRBD1 (6 bases). Trimming cost V 4 bases and J 3 bases, with 13 bases left between them. Per the germline V gene, CDR1 is SGHTA and CDR2 is FQGNSA. CDR3 size: 15 residues. CDR3 loop: CASSWKRDTNQPQHF. Partial CDR3 DNA: TGTGCCAGCAGCTGGAAAAGGGACACCAATCAGCCC.

A word on this clone: The sequence runs out 3 residues before the end of the CDR3; the remainder is reconstructed from the germline J gene. The gene calls are TRBV20-1 and TRBJ2-1; 14 bases fit TRBD2. J was trimmed by 8 bases and V by 5 bases; bases with no gene match: 8. Germline V gene sequence: CDR1 DFQATT, CDR2 SNEGSKA (reference sequence). The CDR3 consists of 15 residues. The sequenced part of the CDR3 DNA is TGCAGTGCTGGGACTAGCGGGAGTTACATCGATGAG. It codes for CSAGTSGSYIDE. The full CDR3 sequence reads CSAGTSGSYIDEQFF.

About this clone itself: The read terminates 3 residues ahead of where the CDR3 ends, so the germline J gene completes it. This sample includes further DNA sequences coding for the same CDR3. This chain uses TRBV7-9 with TRBJ2-1, with 8 bases aligning to TRBD2. The CDR3 contains 15 residues. Germline V gene lookup returns CDR1 SEHNR and CDR2 FQNEAQ (reference sequence). V gave up 5 bases and J gave up 3 bases; unmatched junction bases: 6. The sequenced part of the CDR3 DNA is TGTGCCAGCAGCCGACTAGCGCCTGACTACAATGAG. Amino acids: CASSRLAPDYNE. The entire CDR3 protein reads CASSRLAPDYNEQFF.

About this clone itself: The sequence runs out 3 residues before the end of the CDR3; the remainder is reconstructed from the germline J gene. The chain uses TRBV5-1 and TRBJ2-7, with 11 bases fitting TRBD2. V lost 4 bases and J lost 0; bases outside the gene matches: 0. CDR1 and CDR2 from the germline V gene are SGHRS and YFSETQ. The CDR3 runs 14 residues. The CDR3 bases that were read are TGCGCCAGCAGCACTAGCGGGGGCTCCTACGAG. Its protein is CASSTSGGSYE. The full CDR3 protein is CASSTSGGSYEQYF. The entire variable domain, with the rest obtained from reference TRBV5-1 and TRBJ2-7, is as follows: KAGVTQTPRYLIKTRGQQVTLSCSPISGHRSVSWYQQTPGQGLQFLFEYFSETQRNKGNFPGRFSGRQFSNSRSEMNVSTLELGDSALYLCASSTSGGSYEQYFGPGTRLTVT.

With regard to this clone: The CDR3 extends 3 residues past the end of the read, so its final part is completed from the germline J gene. This sequence joins TRBV29-1 and TRBJ2-7, with 12 bases fitting TRBD1. The CDR3 contains 16 residues. CDR1 is SQVTM, CDR2 ANQGSEA, per germline. V shed 4 bases and J 0 bases; nucleotides not matched to a gene: 7. The sequenced part of the CDR3 DNA is TGCAGCGTTGGGCACGGGACAGGGGGCCTCTCCTACGAG. Its translation: CSVGHGTGGLSYE. In full, the CDR3 reads CSVGHGTGGLSYEQYF.

To note about this clone: The observed sequence ends 3 residues before the CDR3 terminus, with the missing tail filled in from the germline J gene. The chain combines TRBV5-1 with TRBJ2-2; either TRBD1 or TRBD2 may supply D (6 bases each). The V gene's germline CDR1 is SGHRS and CDR2 YFSETQ. The CDR3 has 14 amino acids. The CDR3 sequence is CASRAAQGGTPLFF. The DNA read from the CDR3 is TGCGCCAGCAGGGCGGCACAGGGCGGGACACCG.

As regards this clone: The sequence runs out 3 residues before the end of the CDR3; the remainder is reconstructed from the germline J gene. The chain couples TRBV18 to TRBJ1-5; 8 bases align to TRBD1. V lost 2 bases and J lost 5; bases outside the gene matches: 2. Per the germline V gene, CDR1 is KGHSH and CDR2 is LQKENI. There are 14 residues in the CDR3. The DNA read from the CDR3 is TGTGCCAGCTCACCAGAGACAGGGGATCAGCCC. Translating it yields CASSPETGDQP. In full, the CDR3 reads CASSPETGDQPQHF.

Concerning this clone itself: The DNA ends 3 residues before the CDR3 does, and the rest of the CDR3 is filled in from the germline J gene. This rearrangement joins TRBV18 to TRBJ1-2, with D possibly matching TRBD1 (5 bases). The CDR3 consists of 14 residues. CDR1 is KGHSH and CDR2 is LQKENI in the germline V gene. CDR3 bases read: TGTGCCAGCTCACCAGGCCAGGGCCCCTACGAC. Protein: CASSPGQGPYD. The entire CDR3 is CASSPGQGPYDYTF.

About this clone: The DNA ends 3 residues before the CDR3 does, and the rest of the CDR3 is filled in from the germline J gene. The V gene is TRBV7-3, the J gene TRBJ2-3, with D perhaps matching TRBD2 (6 bases). V was trimmed by 1 base and J by 6 bases, leaving 14 bases between them. Germline V lookup: CDR1 SGHTA, CDR2 FQGTGA. This CDR3 spans 15 amino acids. The DNA read from the CDR3 is TGTGCCAGCAGCTTAATGAGACTAGAGAAGGATACG. This gives the protein CASSLMRLEKDT. In full, the CDR3 is CASSLMRLEKDTQYF.

Remarks on this clone: The read terminates 3 residues before the CDR3 end, so the remaining end is supplied by the germline J gene. This sequence joins TRBV6-2 or TRBV6-3 and TRBJ2-7; a possible D gene is TRBD1 (6 bases). V gave up 2 bases and J gave up 0 bases, with 17 bases separating them. Germline V CDR1 and CDR2: MNHEY, SVGEGT. The CDR3 runs to 17 residues. The CDR3 loop is CASSYLLGGGHSYEQYF. CDR3 DNA (partial): TGTGCCAGCAGTTACCTCCTTGGGGGCGGCCACTCCTACGAG.

CDR3 bases read: TGTGCCAGCAGCCAAGACCCCCGCGGTTCAGCCTACGAG. As protein: CASSQDPRGSAYE. The whole CDR3 region reads CASSQDPRGSAYEQYF. This chain links TRBV4-2 with TRBJ2-7, with no clear D. The read stops 3 residues short of the end of the CDR3; the missing end is completed from the germline J gene. Trimming stripped 0 bases from V and 2 bases from J, with 14 bases between. This CDR3 spans 16 amino acids. CDR1 and CDR2 from the germline V gene are LGHNA and YNFKEQ.

Comments on this clone: Read coverage stops 3 residues before the CDR3 terminus; the germline J gene supplies the remainder. This chain connects TRBV18 to TRBJ1-2; D not resolved. Germline lookup yields CDR1 KGHSH and CDR2 LQKENI. The CDR3 extends over 12 amino acids. Trimming pared 3 bases from V and 5 bases from J, leaving 7 bases between. CDR3 DNA, as far as it was read: TGTGCCAGCTCACCCACAGTTTATGGC. Residues: CASSPTVYG. The full CDR3 protein reads CASSPTVYGYTF.

This clone is classed as medium-sized by frequency. The CDR3 goes on 3 residues after the read ends, and that part is filled in from the germline J gene. The rearrangement links TRBV29-1 to TRBJ2-1; 7 nucleotides line up with TRBD1. Unmatched junction bases numbered 9, after V lost 7 bases and J lost 9 bases. The germline V gene encodes CDR1 SQVTM and CDR2 ANQGSEA. This CDR3 contains 12 residues. This chain's CDR3 is CSAPLQGTEQFF. CDR3 DNA, as far as it was read: TGCAGCGCACCCTTACAGGGGACTGAG.

Note on this clone: The read stops 3 residues short of the end of the CDR3; the missing end is completed from the germline J gene. The chain has TRBV20-1 and TRBJ2-1, with a possible D match to TRBD1 (6 bases). This CDR3 has 14 amino acids. Trimming removed 5 bases from V and 3 bases from J, with 14 bases in between. Germline V gene sequence: CDR1 DFQATT, CDR2 SNEGSKA (reference sequence). The CDR3 here is CSALPGTLYNEQFF. The part of the CDR3 DNA that was read is TGCAGTGCTTTGCCCGGGACACTCTACAATGAG.

A note on this clone: Sequencing ends 3 residues short of the CDR3 end; the germline J gene provides the rest. The chain carries TRBV11-3 and TRBJ1-5; D is uncertain. V was trimmed by 5 bases and J by 9 bases, leaving 11 bases between them. CDR1 is SGHNT, CDR2 YENEEA, per germline. This CDR3 contains 12 residues. CDR3 amino acids: CASSRSGRPQHF. Partial CDR3 DNA: TGTGCCAGCAGCCGATCGGGTAGGCCC.